The 23 T cell receptor beta chains below were found in one sample sequenced in a study of shared clonotypes between healthy human individuals. Naive CD8 cells, CD45RO-negative and positively selected for CCR7, excluded terminally differentiated effector memory CD45RA+ cells. This table comes from immunoSEQ multiplex PCR, and its TCRdb copy is limited to in-frame clones, with some not included. The repertoire holds hundreds of thousands of clones, with approximately 96% as singletons. The sample comprised naive CD8+ T cells sorted from blood. Receptors were obtained from a woman younger than 45 in good health.

The rearrangement uses TRBV2 and TRBJ2-1; TRBD2 matches 10 bases. J lost 6 bases, V lost 7 bases, and 12 bases had no gene match. The CDR3 loop spans 16 amino acids. The germline gives CDR1 SNHLY, CDR2 FYNNEI. CDR3 bases: TGTGCCAGCAATGATCTAGCGGGAGTCTCGGGCAATGAGCAGTTCTTC. This gives the protein CASNDLAGVSGNEQFF.

The genes are TRBV30 and TRBJ2-5; possibly TRBD1 or TRBD2 for D (6 bases each). The DNA end favors TRBJ2-7, so the J call may be wrong. The CDR3 has 13 amino acids. Germline CDR1 reads GTSNPN; CDR2 reads SVGIG (reference sequence). The CDR3 bases are TGTGCCTGGAGTGGAGGGGGGACCTACGAGCAGTACTTC. It is translated as CAWSGGGTYEQYF.

The chain joins TRBV27 to TRBJ2-7, with D unclear. Trimming took off 3 bases at V and 5 bases at J, with 11 bases between the two ends. The CDR3 has 13 residues. CDR1 and CDR2 (germline): MNHEY, SMNVEV (reference sequence). As DNA, the CDR3 is TGTGCCAGCAGTTTTAGGCTAGTTGACGAGCAGTACTTC. Translated, it gives CASSFRLVDEQYF.

This rearrangement joins TRBV2 to TRBJ2-3; D is possibly TRBD1 (5 bases). Looked up from germline, CDR1 is SNHLY and CDR2 is FYNNEI. Trimming shortened V by 6 bases and J by 8 bases, and 18 bases separated the two germline ends. The CDR3 is made up of 14 amino acids. Here the CDR3 DNA reads TGTGCCAGCAGCGCCGCCCAGGGCGGTGGTACGCAGTATTTT. It codes for CASSAAQGGGTQYF.

This rearrangement joins TRBV19 to TRBJ2-1, with D perhaps given as TRBD1 or TRBD2 (5 bases each). Trimming removed 10 bases at V and 7 bases at J, with 14 bases between. This CDR3 region has 12 residues. CDR1 is LNHDA, CDR2 SQIVND, per germline (reference sequence). The CDR3 region is CATSPWGNEQFF. In nucleotides, the CDR3 is TGTGCCACCTCCCCGTGGGGGAATGAGCAGTTCTTC.

V gene TRBV27 combines with J gene TRBJ1-5; maybe TRBD1 (5 bases). The CDR3 extends over 16 amino acids. Germline-derived CDR1 and CDR2 are MNHEY and SMNVEV (reference sequence). V was clipped by 1 base and J by 0 bases, with 10 bases between them. This CDR3 is CASSLFAGISNQPQHF. In nucleotides, the CDR3 is TGTGCCAGCAGTTTATTCGCAGGGATTAGCAATCAGCCCCAGCATTTT.

A word on this clone: Different DNA sequences within this sample yield the same CDR3. The chain combines TRBV2 with TRBJ2-7; D not certain. V lost 0 bases and J 2 bases, leaving 8 bases between the germline ends. This CDR3 contains 14 residues. Germline V lookup: CDR1 SNHLY, CDR2 FYNNEI. Written as DNA, the CDR3 is TGTGCCAGCAGTGAAGCGGGTCGACCCTACGAGCAGTACTTC. Translating it yields CASSEAGRPYEQYF.

The CDR3 bases are TGTGCCAGCAGCTCACTAGCCTACTACGAGCAGTACTTC. This gives the protein CASSSLAYYEQYF. V gene TRBV7-9 combines with J gene TRBJ2-7; TRBD2 might be the D (6 bases). V lost 4 bases and J lost 3, with 10 bases in between. The CDR3 runs to 13 residues. Germline loops: CDR1 SEHNR, CDR2 FQNEAQ (reference sequence).

This chain uses TRBV6-5 with TRBJ2-1; D may be TRBD1 (6 bases). CDR3 size: 16 residues. The V end lost 4 bases, the J end lost 6 bases, and 19 bases lay between the germline ends. Germline V gives CDR1 MNHEY, CDR2 SVGAGI. The CDR3 region has the DNA TGTGCCAGCAGTTCCCAACAGGGAGATAGGGTCAATGAGCAGTTCTTC. Protein product: CASSSQQGDRVNEQFF.

This clone was picked up a small number of times. This sequence joins TRBV12-5 and TRBJ2-1, with a possible D match to TRBD2 (6 bases). The CDR3 loop spans 14 amino acids. The germline CDR1 and CDR2 sequences are LGHNT and FRNRAP. The CDR3 sequence: CASGTGVSTHEQFF. The CDR3 DNA reads as TGTGCCTCTGGAACGGGAGTATCGACACATGAGCAGTTCTTC. Filled out from reference TRBV12-5 and TRBJ2-1, the complete variable domain reads DARVTQTPRHKVTEMGQEVTMRCQPILGHNTVFWYRQTMMQGLELLAYFRNRAPLDDSGMPKDRFSAEMPDATLATLKIQPSEPRDSAVYFCASGTGVSTHEQFFGPGTRLTVL.

The chain is built from TRBV7-9 and TRBJ2-7, with D unclear. CDR1 is SEHNR, CDR2 FQNEAQ, per germline (reference sequence). The CDR3 totals 12 residues. The V end was cut by 2 bases, the J end by 7 bases, with 9 bases between. This chain's CDR3 is CASSLYFGEQYF. In nucleotides, the CDR3 is TGTGCCAGCAGCTTATATTTCGGAGAGCAGTACTTC. Together with reference TRBV7-9 and TRBJ2-7, the CDR3 gives the full variable domain: DTGVSQNPRHKITKRGQNVTFRCDPISEHNRLYWYRQTLGQGPEFLTYFQNEAQLEKSRLLSDRFSAERPKGSFSTLEIQRTEQGDSAMYLCASSLYFGEQYFGPGTRLTVT.

Details on this clone: This sample also contains other DNA sequences that code for the same CDR3. The chain has TRBV29-1 and TRBJ1-1, with D unclear. The CDR3 consists of 11 residues. In germline, CDR1 is SQVTM, CDR2 ANQGSEA. V lost 1 base and J 5 bases, leaving 5 bases between the germline ends. CDR3 in amino acids: CSVEGYTEAFF. The DNA for the CDR3 is TGCAGCGTTGAAGGGTATACTGAAGCTTTCTTT.

The chain carries TRBV5-5 and TRBJ1-1; tentative D call: TRBD1 (5 bases). V lost 0 bases and J lost 5, with 11 bases in between. The CDR3 is 14 amino acids. The germline CDR1 and CDR2 sequences are SGHKS and YYEKEE (reference sequence). The CDR3: CASSLDRRETEAFF. CDR3 nucleotides: TGTGCCAGCAGCTTGGATCGCAGGGAAACTGAAGCTTTCTTT.

This rearrangement joins TRBV6-6 to TRBJ2-7; possible D gene TRBD2, 6 bases. The germline CDR1 and CDR2 sequences are MNHNY and SVGAGI (reference sequence). The V gene lost 6 bases and the J gene lost 0 bases, with 15 bases spanning the gap. The CDR3 is 15 amino acids. The CDR3 DNA reads TGTGCCAGCAGCCCAAGCGGGTTGACCTCCTACGAGCAGTACTTC. Its protein is CASSPSGLTSYEQYF.

The chain joins TRBV19 to TRBJ2-7; TRBD1 is a possible D gene (6 bases). Trimming took off 3 bases at V and 2 bases at J, with 11 bases between the two ends. Germline CDR1 reads LNHDA; CDR2 reads SQIVND (reference sequence). The CDR3 extends over 14 amino acids. The DNA for the CDR3 is TGTGCCAGTAGTATGGGGGCAGGCGCCTACGAGCAGTACTTC. Translated: CASSMGAGAYEQYF.

The CDR3 loop is CASSPPTDGYTF. Here the CDR3 DNA reads TGTGCCAGCAGTCCACCCACGGATGGCTACACCTTC. The V call is TRBV6-1, the J call TRBJ1-2, with no clear D. The CDR3 runs 12 residues. CDR1 and CDR2 (germline): MNHNS, SASEGT. Trimming stripped 5 bases from V and 6 bases from J, with 10 bases between.

Notes on this clone: Other DNA sequences in this specimen translate into the identical CDR3. The rearrangement uses TRBV19 and TRBJ1-1, with no clear D. The CDR3 is made up of 13 amino acids. V was trimmed by 2 bases and J by 1 base, leaving 5 bases between them. Germline V gene lookup returns CDR1 LNHDA and CDR2 SQIVND (reference sequence). The DNA for the CDR3 is TGTGCCAGTAGTATATCGGAGAACACTGAAGCTTTCTTT. Translation: CASSISENTEAFF.

The rearrangement uses TRBV5-1 and TRBJ2-7; 12 bases map to TRBD1. Per the germline V gene, CDR1 is SGHRS and CDR2 is YFSETQ. The junction had 6 bases not matched to a gene; V was cut back by 4 bases and J by 4 bases. This CDR3 region has 15 residues. This CDR3 is CASSVLGQGAYEQYF. CDR3 nucleotide sequence: TGCGCCAGCAGCGTCCTGGGACAGGGGGCGTACGAGCAGTACTTC.

The CDR3 loop is CASSLDRANYGYTF. As DNA, the CDR3 is TGCGCCAGCAGCTTGGACAGAGCTAACTATGGCTACACCTTC. V is TRBV5-1 and J is TRBJ1-2; no clear D. Looked up from germline, CDR1 is SGHRS and CDR2 is YFSETQ. V was cut by 0 bases and J by 0 bases, with 6 bases left in between. The CDR3 is made up of 14 amino acids.

This rearrangement joins TRBV23-1 to TRBJ2-1; weak D call: TRBD2 (6 bases). TRBV23-1 is filed as an ORF, its function uncertain. The CDR3 consists of 21 residues. Between the trimmed V and J ends, which lost 2 bases and 4 bases, there was a span of 30 bases. CDR3 nucleotide sequence: TGCGCCAGCAGTCAACTAGTCACAGAAGTACCGGGAGTCCATAGGTACAATGAGCAGTTCTTC. It specifies CASSQLVTEVPGVHRYNEQFF.

The chain combines TRBV30 with TRBJ2-7; TRBD1 agrees at 9 bases. J lost 3 bases, V lost 4 bases, and 7 bases had no gene match. The CDR3 covers 14 residues. Per germline, CDR1 GTSNPN and CDR2 SVGIG (reference sequence). In DNA form, the CDR3 reads TGTGCCTGGACCCGGACAGGGGAAGTCTACGAGCAGTACTTC. Translation: CAWTRTGEVYEQYF.

The V and J genes are TRBV5-4 and TRBJ2-7; 7 nucleotides line up with TRBD2. There are 12 residues in the CDR3. Germline loops: CDR1 SGHNT, CDR2 YYREEE (reference sequence). V shed 5 bases, J shed 7 bases, and the junction held 6 bases outside the gene matches. CDR3 sequence (DNA): TGTGCCAGCAGTGGGGGGGGATTAGAGCAGTACTTC. Translation: CASSGGGLEQYF.

This sequence joins TRBV29-1 and TRBJ2-5; 7 nucleotides align to TRBD1. From germline, CDR1 is SQVTM and CDR2 ANQGSEA. There are 12 residues in the CDR3. The V gene end was trimmed by 5 bases and the J gene end by 2 bases; junction bases not matched to a gene: 2. CDR3 DNA sequence: TGCAGCGTTTTACAGGGGCAAGAGACCCAGTACTTC. Residues: CSVLQGQETQYF.